The 21 T cell receptor beta chains given below trace back to one sample, sequenced in a study of blood T cell repertoires in COVID-19. This table comes from immunoSEQ multiplex PCR, and its TCRdb copy is limited to in-frame clones, with some not included. The sample holds 70,000 or so clones, around 86% seen once. Sequenced material: peripheral blood. Receptor source: a woman aged 80 or over with active or convalescent COVID-19.

This chain uses TRBV2 with TRBJ1-1; D unclear. Germline loops: CDR1 SNHLY, CDR2 FYNNEI. V shed 2 bases and J shed 1 base, with 8 bases lying between them. CDR3 size: 14 residues. The CDR3 DNA sequence: TGTGCCAGCAGTGAAAGGGAGGGGAACACTGAAGCTTTCTTT. It yields the protein CASSEREGNTEAFF.

The genes are TRBV23-1 and TRBJ2-7, with a tentative D call TRBD1 (6 bases). TRBV23-1 is an ORF for which the function is uncertain. Deletions cut 10 bases from V and 3 bases from J, with 16 bases between. The CDR3 totals 13 residues. In DNA form, the CDR3 reads TGCGCCACCTTAACGGGCAGGGGCTACGAGCAGTACTTC. The encoded protein is CATLTGRGYEQYF.

The rearrangement uses TRBV6-1 and TRBJ2-7; a possible D gene is TRBD2 (7 bases). The V and J ends lost 5 bases and 4 bases respectively, with 15 bases between them. CDR1 is MNHNS, CDR2 SASEGT, per germline. The CDR3 contains 14 residues. The CDR3 protein is CASSYPGGPYEQYF. CDR3 bases: TGTGCCAGCAGTTATCCCGGGGGGCCGTACGAGCAGTACTTC.

The chain is built from TRBV7-8 and TRBJ2-5, with 8 bases lining up with TRBD2. Germline loops: CDR1 SGHVS, CDR2 FQNEAQ. With 2 bases clipped from V and 4 bases from J, the junction kept 3 bases outside the gene matches. The CDR3 has 14 residues. Here the CDR3 reads CASSLRTSRETQYF. CDR3 nucleotide sequence: TGTGCCAGCAGCTTACGGACTAGCCGAGAGACCCAGTACTTC. The variable domain in full, completed from reference TRBV7-8 and TRBJ2-5, reads GAGVSQSPRYKVAKRGQDVALRCDPISGHVSLFWYQQALGQGPEFLTYFQNEAQLDKSGLPSDRFFAERPEGSVSTLKIQRTQQEDSAVYLCASSLRTSRETQYFGPGTRLLVL.

The rearrangement uses TRBV4-2 and TRBJ2-5; 15 bases map to TRBD2. The V and J ends lost 4 bases and 7 bases, in that order; junction bases with no gene match: 13. Germline CDR1 and CDR2: LGHNA and YNFKEQ. The CDR3 sequence is 18 residues long. For the CDR3, the DNA is TGTGCCAGCAGCCCCGGGACTAGCGGGGGGCCTTCTTCGGGGACCCAGTACTTC. It yields the protein CASSPGTSGGPSSGTQYF.

The genes are TRBV12-5 and TRBJ2-5, with 9 bases aligning to TRBD1. The V gene end was trimmed by 4 bases and the J gene end by 5 bases; junction bases not matched to a gene: 5. CDR1 and CDR2 (germline): LGHNT, FRNRAP. The CDR3 totals 14 residues. The CDR3 sequence: CASGSTGGGETQYF. For the CDR3, the DNA is TGTGCTAGTGGTTCAACAGGGGGCGGGGAGACCCAGTACTTC.

The J gene is TRBJ2-5, the V gene TRBV15, with unresolved D. Looked up from germline, CDR1 is LNHNV and CDR2 is YYDKDF (reference sequence). Trimming cost V 0 bases and J 1 base, with 12 bases left between them. This CDR3 spans 16 amino acids. The CDR3 loop reads CATSRDPGRVQETQYF. CDR3 nucleotides: TGTGCCACCAGCAGAGATCCGGGTCGCGTCCAAGAGACCCAGTACTTC.

The V call is TRBV7-9, the J call TRBJ1-2; TRBD1 is a possible D gene (6 bases). This CDR3 has 14 residues. Per the germline V gene, CDR1 is SEHNR and CDR2 is FQNEAQ (reference sequence). Trimming shortened V by 5 bases and J by 6 bases, and 16 bases separated the two germline ends. Here the CDR3 DNA reads TGTGCCAGCAGCCAAGGGCTGGCAGGGGATGGCTACACCTTC. Protein product: CASSQGLAGDGYTF.

A few counts support this clone. The gene calls are TRBV5-1 and TRBJ1-1; perhaps TRBD1 as D (6 bases). The CDR3 runs 14 residues. The V gene's germline CDR1 is SGHRS and CDR2 YFSETQ. V was clipped by 5 bases and J by 7 bases, with 18 bases between them. This CDR3 reads CASSRGGPTIEAFF. CDR3 coding DNA: TGCGCCAGCAGTAGAGGGGGACCTACTATTGAAGCTTTCTTT.

The rearrangement joins TRBV23-1 to TRBJ1-5; the D gene is possibly TRBD1 (5 bases). TRBV23-1 is known as an ORF, though its function is uncertain. Between the trimmed V and J ends, which lost 4 bases and 6 bases, there was a span of 22 bases. This CDR3 comprises 17 residues. The CDR3 DNA reads as TGCGCCAGCAGTCCCGGCAGGGAACAAAACCCCATTCAGCCCCAGCATTTT. It specifies CASSPGREQNPIQPQHF.

V gene TRBV19 combines with J gene TRBJ2-5, with 7 positions matching TRBD1. The CDR3 loop spans 16 amino acids. J gave up 1 base and V 3 bases, and 8 bases lay outside the gene matches. CDR1 and CDR2 from the germline V gene are LNHDA and SQIVND (reference sequence). In DNA, the CDR3 is TGTGCCAGTAGTATTGCAGGGGGTCCCCTCCAAGAGACCCAGTACTTC. Translated, it gives CASSIAGGPLQETQYF.

This chain links TRBV6-6 with TRBJ2-5; 9 positions match TRBD2. CDR3 length equals 15 residues. Looked up from germline, CDR1 is MNHNY and CDR2 is SVGAGI (reference sequence). V lost 6 bases to trimming and J lost 2 bases; unmatched junction nucleotides: 7. The CDR3 DNA is TGTGCCAGCAGCTTTCGCCTAGCGGGGCAAGAGACCCAGTACTTC. Translating it yields CASSFRLAGQETQYF.

V gene TRBV21-1 combines with J gene TRBJ2-7; the table's D gene call, TRBD2, was not cross checked with the DNA. TRBV21-1 is shown as a pseudogene. The CDR3 spans 14 residues. In nucleotides, the CDR3 is TGTGCCAGCAGCAAAAAACGGCTAGCCTACGAGCAGTACTTC. Its translation: CASSKKRLAYEQYF.

The table lists this clone with a few counts. This rearrangement joins TRBV5-8 to TRBJ1-4; D perhaps matches TRBD1 (5 bases). The CDR3 has 17 residues. Germline V gene data show CDR1 as SGHTS and CDR2 as YDEGEE. V was clipped by 1 base and J by 1 base, with 14 bases between them. The CDR3 spells CASSLFGGRGTNEKLFF. The CDR3 nucleotides read TGTGCCAGCAGCTTGTTCGGGGGACGAGGAACTAATGAAAAACTGTTTTTT.

This clone has a handful of counts. The CDR3 sequence is CASSGSGHGNEKLFF. Here the CDR3 DNA reads TGTGCCAGCAGCGGATCGGGACACGGGAATGAAAAACTGTTTTTT. The gene calls are TRBV7-2 and TRBJ1-4; D might be TRBD1 (6 bases). The CDR3 totals 15 residues. The germline gives CDR1 SGHTA, CDR2 FQGNSA. Between the trimmed V and J ends, which lost 5 bases and 5 bases, there was a span of 15 bases.

This clone was found a few times. The chain uses TRBV27 and TRBJ1-1; the match to TRBD1 covers 7 bases. This CDR3 contains 12 residues. V dropped 8 bases and J dropped 6; count of bases not matched to a gene: 6. The germline V gene encodes CDR1 MNHEY and CDR2 SMNVEV (reference sequence). CDR3 nucleotide sequence: TGTGCCAGCGGGGACAGAGTCCCTGAAGCTTTCTTT. Translated, it gives CASGDRVPEAFF.

The genes are TRBV15 and TRBJ1-1, with D possibly TRBD1 on 5 matching bases. V was pared by 1 base and J by 1 base, with 7 bases between. CDR1 LNHNV and CDR2 YYDKDF come from the germline V gene (reference sequence). This CDR3 spans 14 amino acids. For the CDR3, the DNA is TGTGCCACCAGCAGAGCCAGGGAGAACACTGAAGCTTTCTTT. Translation: CATSRARENTEAFF.

The V gene is TRBV30, the J gene TRBJ1-2, with 8 nucleotides matching TRBD1. CDR3 size: 14 residues. The ends lost 3 bases at V and 4 bases at J; junction bases unmatched: 7. The germline V gene encodes CDR1 GTSNPN and CDR2 SVGIG (reference sequence). The CDR3 is CAWSTPGGAYGYTF. CDR3 in DNA: TGTGCCTGGAGCACCCCAGGGGGCGCCTATGGCTACACCTTC.

The chain is built from TRBV7-2 and TRBJ2-7; 12 nucleotides match TRBD2. This CDR3 contains 17 residues. Germline trimming cut 2 bases from V and 1 base from J; bases unmatched to any gene: 6. Germline V CDR1 and CDR2: SGHTA, FQGNSA. The CDR3 sequence is CASSLSSGGVVSYEQYF. For the CDR3, the DNA is TGTGCCAGCAGCTTATCTAGCGGGGGGGTGGTGTCCTACGAGCAGTACTTC.

The chain employs TRBV5-4 and TRBJ1-5; TRBD1 might be the D (5 bases). Trimming removed 2 bases from V and 4 bases from J, with 7 bases in between. The CDR3 is made up of 13 amino acids. Germline V gene sequence: CDR1 SGHNT, CDR2 YYREEE (reference sequence). This chain's CDR3 is CASSFGGNQPQHF. The CDR3 DNA follows: TGTGCCAGCAGCTTCGGGGGGAATCAGCCCCAGCATTTT.

This clone was counted a few times. This chain joins TRBV7-2 and TRBJ2-7, with a tentative D call TRBD1 (5 bases). The V gene lost 1 base and the J gene lost 2 bases, with 12 bases spanning the gap. The germline gives CDR1 SGHTA, CDR2 FQGNSA. CDR3 size: 15 residues. This chain's CDR3 is CASSLVGGQAYEQYF. The CDR3 region has the DNA TGTGCCAGCAGCTTAGTCGGCGGACAAGCCTACGAGCAGTACTTC. The whole variable domain, remainder taken from reference TRBV7-2 and TRBJ2-7, is GAGVSQSPSNKVTEKGKDVELRCDPISGHTALYWYRQSLGQGLEFLIYFQGNSAPDKSGLPSDRFSAERTGGSVSTLTIQRTQQEDSAVYLCASSLVGGQAYEQYFGPGTRLTVT.